A selection of T cell receptor beta chains follows, all from one sample in a study of control samples from healthy donors and cancer patients. TCRdb's copy holds only in-frame clones and misses some; the assay was immunoSEQ multiplex PCR. The profile covers 150,000 to 200,000 clones, with around 90% appearing a single time and about 1.4% taken by the ten largest. The sample comprised blood. These receptor sequences come from a woman in her forties or fifties in good health. The CDR3 runs from the conserved cysteine through the conserved F or W. Fields, in order: V gene, J gene, clone size, CDR3 protein. Clone size, where shown, is once, few, many, or a class for clones that have expanded.

V: TRBV18; J: TRBJ2-7; size: .; CDR3: CASSQVNGEQYF
V: TRBV5-1; J: TRBJ2-7; size: .; CDR3: CASSSQSTGRGIYEQYF
V: TRBV2; J: TRBJ1-4; size: .; CDR3: CASSSQGRGEKLFF
V: TRBV9; J: TRBJ2-1; size: .; CDR3: CASSAGLAGPYNEQFF
V: TRBV2; J: TRBJ1-2; size: .; CDR3: CASSVEKGLFFYGYTF
V: TRBV29-1; J: TRBJ1-2; size: .; CDR3: CSVPVWTRYTF
V: TRBV28; J: TRBJ1-5; size: .; CDR3: CASNSGSQPQHF
V: TRBV5-1; J: TRBJ2-5; size: .; CDR3: CASSWGQGKVSETQYF
V: TRBV27; J: TRBJ1-4; size: .; CDR3: CASSPAGTQSEKLFF
V: TRBV28; J: TRBJ1-1; size: .; CDR3: CASSLGDGTEAFF
V: TRBV27; J: TRBJ1-6; size: .; CDR3: CASSPGANSYNSPLHF
V: TRBV19; J: TRBJ1-4; size: .; CDR3: CASSIPVNLGEKLFF
V: TRBV28; J: TRBJ1-2; size: .; CDR3: CASSRQGLRGYTF
V: TRBV4-3; J: TRBJ2-3; size: .; CDR3: CASSQGPAGGLTDTQYF
V: TRBV18; J: TRBJ1-2; size: few; CDR3: CASSPRDRAGSGYTF
V: TRBV9; J: TRBJ2-5; size: .; CDR3: CASSVVVGNQETQYF
V: TRBV29-1; J: TRBJ1-2; size: .; CDR3: CSVGPHRGGYGYTF
V: TRBV5-1; J: TRBJ2-2; size: .; CDR3: CASSSGTGGTGELFF
V: TRBV6-5; J: TRBJ1-1; size: .; CDR3: CASSYSKRNTEAFF
V: TRBV14; J: TRBJ1-1; size: .; CDR3: CASSLLQGVGSTEAFF
V: TRBV19; J: TRBJ2-1; size: few; CDR3: CASSPIAPGVEQFF
V: TRBV18; J: TRBJ1-5; size: .; CDR3: CASSPTIRESNQPQHF
V: TRBV27; J: TRBJ1-2; size: once; CDR3: CASSLSAVSYGYTF
V: TRBV19; J: TRBJ2-1; size: .; CDR3: CASSPRGLRSSYNEQFF
V: TRBV21-1; J: TRBJ1-4; size: .; CDR3: CASSILTELLEKLFF
V: TRBV28; J: TRBJ1-5; size: few; CDR3: CASSLRGALGYSNQPQHF
V: TRBV5-4; J: TRBJ2-3; size: .; CDR3: CASTVEGQGTDTQYF
V: TRBV10-3; J: TRBJ2-2; size: .; CDR3: CAIRGDSGAGELFF
V: TRBV28; J: TRBJ2-7; size: .; CDR3: CASSLRSGSKGQYF
V: TRBV6-5; J: TRBJ2-2; size: .; CDR3: CASTGYTGELFF
V: TRBV7-2; J: TRBJ2-1; size: .; CDR3: CASSLGPTGEQFF
V: TRBV9; J: TRBJ2-7; size: .; CDR3: CASSVGNSAYEQYF
V: TRBV12-3/TRBV12-4; J: TRBJ1-2; size: .; CDR3: CASSYGGVTGYTF